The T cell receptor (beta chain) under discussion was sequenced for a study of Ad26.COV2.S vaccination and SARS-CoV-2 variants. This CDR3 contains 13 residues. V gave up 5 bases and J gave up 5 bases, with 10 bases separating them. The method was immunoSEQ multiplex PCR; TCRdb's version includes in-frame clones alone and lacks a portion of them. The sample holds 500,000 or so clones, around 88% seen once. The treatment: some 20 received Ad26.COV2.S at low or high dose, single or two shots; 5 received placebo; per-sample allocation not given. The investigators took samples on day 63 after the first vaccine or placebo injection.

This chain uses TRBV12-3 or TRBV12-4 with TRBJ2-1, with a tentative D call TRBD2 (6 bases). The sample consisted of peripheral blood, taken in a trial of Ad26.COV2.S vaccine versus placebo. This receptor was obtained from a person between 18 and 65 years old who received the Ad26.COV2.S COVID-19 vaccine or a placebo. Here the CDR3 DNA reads TGTGCCAGCAGTCGGGAGTTCGACAATGAGCAGTTCTTC. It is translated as CASSREFDNEQFF.